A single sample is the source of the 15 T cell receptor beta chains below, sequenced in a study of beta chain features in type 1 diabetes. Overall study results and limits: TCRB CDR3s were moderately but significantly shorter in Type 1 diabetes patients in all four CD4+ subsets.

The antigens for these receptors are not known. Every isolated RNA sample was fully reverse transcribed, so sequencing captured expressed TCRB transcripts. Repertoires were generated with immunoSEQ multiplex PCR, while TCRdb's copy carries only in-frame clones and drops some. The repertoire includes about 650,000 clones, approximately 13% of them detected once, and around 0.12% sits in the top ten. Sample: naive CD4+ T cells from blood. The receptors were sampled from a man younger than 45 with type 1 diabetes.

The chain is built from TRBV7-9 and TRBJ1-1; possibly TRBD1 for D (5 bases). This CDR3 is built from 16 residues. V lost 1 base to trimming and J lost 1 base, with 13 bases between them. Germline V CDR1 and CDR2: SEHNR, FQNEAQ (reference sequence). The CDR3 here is CASSLGSGKPNTEAFF. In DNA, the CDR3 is TGTGCCAGCAGCTTAGGGTCAGGGAAACCGAACACTGAAGCTTTCTTT. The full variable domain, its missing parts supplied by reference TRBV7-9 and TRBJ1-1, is DTGVSQNPRHKITKRGQNVTFRCDPISEHNRLYWYRQTLGQGPEFLTYFQNEAQLEKSRLLSDRFSAERPKGSFSTLEIQRTEQGDSAMYLCASSLGSGKPNTEAFFGQGTRLTVV.

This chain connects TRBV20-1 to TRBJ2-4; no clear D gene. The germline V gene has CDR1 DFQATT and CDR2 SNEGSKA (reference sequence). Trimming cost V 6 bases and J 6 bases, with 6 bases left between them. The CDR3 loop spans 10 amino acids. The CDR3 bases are TGCAGTGCCCAGCGAAACATTCAGTACTTC. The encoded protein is CSAQRNIQYF.

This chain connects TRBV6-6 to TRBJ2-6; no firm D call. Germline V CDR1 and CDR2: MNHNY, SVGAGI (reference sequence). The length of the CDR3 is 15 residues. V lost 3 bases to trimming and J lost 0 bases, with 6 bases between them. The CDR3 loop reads CASSYDSSGANVLTF. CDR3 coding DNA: TGTGCCAGCAGTTATGATTCCTCTGGGGCCAACGTCCTGACTTTC.

CDR3 protein: CASSVGQGGEKLFF. The CDR3 nucleotides are TGTGCCAGCAGCGTTGGACAGGGAGGTGAAAAACTGTTTTTT. This sequence joins TRBV11-2 and TRBJ1-4, with 8 bases fitting TRBD1. Germline V lookup: CDR1 SGHAT, CDR2 FQNNGV. Unmatched junction bases numbered 6, after V lost 5 bases and J lost 7 bases. There are 14 residues in the CDR3.

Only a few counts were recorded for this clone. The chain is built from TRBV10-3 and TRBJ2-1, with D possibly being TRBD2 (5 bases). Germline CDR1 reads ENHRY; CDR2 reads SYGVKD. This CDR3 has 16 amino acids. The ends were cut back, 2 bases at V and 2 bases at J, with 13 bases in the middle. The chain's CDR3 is CAISEMGAGAYNEQFF. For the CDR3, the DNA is TGTGCCATCAGTGAGATGGGCGCCGGGGCCTACAATGAGCAGTTCTTC.

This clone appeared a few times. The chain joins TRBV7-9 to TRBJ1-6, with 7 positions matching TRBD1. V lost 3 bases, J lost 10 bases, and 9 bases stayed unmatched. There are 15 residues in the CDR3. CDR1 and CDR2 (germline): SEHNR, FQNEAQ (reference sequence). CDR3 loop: CASSLVGQGGSPLHF. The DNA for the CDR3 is TGTGCCAGCAGCTTGGTTGGTCAGGGGGGCTCACCCCTCCACTTT.

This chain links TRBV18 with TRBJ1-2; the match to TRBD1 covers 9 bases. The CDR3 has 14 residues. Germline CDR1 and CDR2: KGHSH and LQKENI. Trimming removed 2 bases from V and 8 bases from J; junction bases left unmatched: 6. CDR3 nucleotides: TGTGCCAGCTCACCAGGGACAGGGTATTTCGGCTACACCTTC. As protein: CASSPGTGYFGYTF.

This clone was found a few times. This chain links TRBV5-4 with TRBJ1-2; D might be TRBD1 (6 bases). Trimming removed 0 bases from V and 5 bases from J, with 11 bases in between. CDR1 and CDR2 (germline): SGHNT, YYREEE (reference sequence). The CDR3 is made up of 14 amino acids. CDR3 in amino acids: CASSLEGHQYGYTF. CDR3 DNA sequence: TGTGCCAGCAGCTTGGAGGGACATCAATATGGCTACACCTTC.

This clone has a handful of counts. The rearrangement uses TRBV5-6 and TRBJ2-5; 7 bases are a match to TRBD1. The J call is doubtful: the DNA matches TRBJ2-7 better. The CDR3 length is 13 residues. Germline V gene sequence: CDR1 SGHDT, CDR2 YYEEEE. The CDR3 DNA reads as TGTGCCAGCAGCAACAGACAGGGCTACGAGCAGTACTTC. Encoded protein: CASSNRQGYEQYF.

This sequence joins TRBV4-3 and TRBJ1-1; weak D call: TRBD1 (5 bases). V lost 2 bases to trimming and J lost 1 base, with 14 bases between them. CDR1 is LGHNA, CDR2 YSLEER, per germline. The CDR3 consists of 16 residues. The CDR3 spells CASSQYTGPSNTEAFF. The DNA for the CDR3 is TGCGCCAGCAGCCAATATACAGGCCCATCGAACACTGAAGCTTTCTTT.

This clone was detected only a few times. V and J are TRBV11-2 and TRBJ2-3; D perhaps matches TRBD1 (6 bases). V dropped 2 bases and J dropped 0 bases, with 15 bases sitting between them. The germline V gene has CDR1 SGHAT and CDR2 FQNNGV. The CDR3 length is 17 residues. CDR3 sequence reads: CASSLRGQYFSTDTQYF. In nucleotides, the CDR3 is TGTGCCAGCAGCTTACGAGGACAGTACTTTAGCACAGATACGCAGTATTTT. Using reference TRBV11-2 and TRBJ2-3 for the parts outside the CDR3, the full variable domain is EAGVAQSPRYKIIEKRQSVAFWCNPISGHATLYWYQQILGQGPKLLIQFQNNGVVDDSQLPKDRFSAERLKGVDSTLKIQPAKLEDSAVYLCASSLRGQYFSTDTQYFGPGTRLTVL.

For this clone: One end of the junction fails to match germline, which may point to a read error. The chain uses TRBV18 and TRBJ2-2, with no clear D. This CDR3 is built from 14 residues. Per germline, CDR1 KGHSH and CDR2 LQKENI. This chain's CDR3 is CASSQATKTGELFF. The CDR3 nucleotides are TGTGCCAGCTCACAAGCTACGAAGACCGGGGAGCTGTTTTTT.

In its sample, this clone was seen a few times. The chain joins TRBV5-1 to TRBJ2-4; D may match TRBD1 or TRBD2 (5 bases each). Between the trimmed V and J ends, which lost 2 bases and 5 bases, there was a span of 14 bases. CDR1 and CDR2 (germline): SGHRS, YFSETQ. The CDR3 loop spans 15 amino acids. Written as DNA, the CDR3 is TGCGCCAGCAGCTTAGGGGACCTGATTCAAAACATTCAGTACTTC. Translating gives CASSLGDLIQNIQYF.

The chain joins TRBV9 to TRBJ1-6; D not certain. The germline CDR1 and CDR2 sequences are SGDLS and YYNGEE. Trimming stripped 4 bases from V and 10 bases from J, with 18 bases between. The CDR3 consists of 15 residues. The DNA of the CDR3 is TGTGCCAGCAGCCCCCGAGAGGGTTACAACTCACCCCTCCACTTT. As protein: CASSPREGYNSPLHF.

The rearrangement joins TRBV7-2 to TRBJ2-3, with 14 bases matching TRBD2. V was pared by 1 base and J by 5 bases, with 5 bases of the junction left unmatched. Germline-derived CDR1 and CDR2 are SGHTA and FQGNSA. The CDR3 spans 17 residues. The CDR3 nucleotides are TGTGCCAGCAGCTTAGGGACTAGCGGGGGGAGGATAGATACGCAGTATTTT. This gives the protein CASSLGTSGGRIDTQYF.